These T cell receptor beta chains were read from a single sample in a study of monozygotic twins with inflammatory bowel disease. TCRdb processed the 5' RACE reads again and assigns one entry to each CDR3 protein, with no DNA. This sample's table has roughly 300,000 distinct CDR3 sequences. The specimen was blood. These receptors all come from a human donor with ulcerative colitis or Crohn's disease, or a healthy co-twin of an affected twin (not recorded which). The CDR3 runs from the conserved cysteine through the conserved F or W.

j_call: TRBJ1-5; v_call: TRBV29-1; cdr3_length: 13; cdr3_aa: CSVTGGSNQPQHF
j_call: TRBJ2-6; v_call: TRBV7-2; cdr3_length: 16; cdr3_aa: CASSLVVGAGANVLTF
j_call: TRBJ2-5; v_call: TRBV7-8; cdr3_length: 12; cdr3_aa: CASNNIRGTQYF
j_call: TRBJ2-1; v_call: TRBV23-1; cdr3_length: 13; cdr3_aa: CASTLLGPPEQFF
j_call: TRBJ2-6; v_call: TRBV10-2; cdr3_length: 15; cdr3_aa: CASNGGGTGANVLTF
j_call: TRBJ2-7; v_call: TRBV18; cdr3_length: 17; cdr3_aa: CASSPAHPAILSYEQYF
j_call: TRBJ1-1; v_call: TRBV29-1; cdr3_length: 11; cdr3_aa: CSVDRGVEAFF
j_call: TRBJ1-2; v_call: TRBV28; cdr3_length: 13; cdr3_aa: CASSFGQNYGYTF
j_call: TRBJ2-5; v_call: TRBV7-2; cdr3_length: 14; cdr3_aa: CASSLAGKQETQYF
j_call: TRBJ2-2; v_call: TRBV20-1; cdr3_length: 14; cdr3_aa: CSASGVPNTGELFF
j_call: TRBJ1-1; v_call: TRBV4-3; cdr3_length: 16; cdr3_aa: CASSQGADRLNTEAFF
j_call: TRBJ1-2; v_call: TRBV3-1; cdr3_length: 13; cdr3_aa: CASSLWGGKDYTF
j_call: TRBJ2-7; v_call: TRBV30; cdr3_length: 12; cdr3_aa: CAWSGGSYEQYF
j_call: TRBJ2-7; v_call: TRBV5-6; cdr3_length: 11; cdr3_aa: CASSLDSLQYF
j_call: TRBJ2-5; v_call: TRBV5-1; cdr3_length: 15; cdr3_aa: CASSLSGGFKETQYF
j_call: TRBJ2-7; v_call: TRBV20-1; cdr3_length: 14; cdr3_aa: CSAELRAPSYEQYF
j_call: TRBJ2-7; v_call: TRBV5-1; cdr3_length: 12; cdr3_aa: CASSVDSYEQYF
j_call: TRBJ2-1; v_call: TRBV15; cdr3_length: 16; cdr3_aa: CATSRGPGRVGGEQFF
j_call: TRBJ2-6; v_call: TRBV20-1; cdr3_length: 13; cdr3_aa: CSARESGANVLTF
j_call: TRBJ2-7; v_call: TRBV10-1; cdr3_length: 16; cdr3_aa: CASSESSGGSSYEQYF
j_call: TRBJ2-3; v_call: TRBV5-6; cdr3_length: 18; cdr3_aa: CASRRLAGGLLSTDTQYF
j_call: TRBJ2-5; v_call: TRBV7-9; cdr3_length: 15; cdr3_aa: CASSLVSQQGETQYF
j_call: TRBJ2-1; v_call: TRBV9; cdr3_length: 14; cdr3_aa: CASSVDLGGGAQFF
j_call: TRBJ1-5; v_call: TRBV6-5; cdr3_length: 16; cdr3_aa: CASSSSFGDSNQPQHF
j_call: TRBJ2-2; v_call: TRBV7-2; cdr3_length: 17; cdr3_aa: CASSIKAAGGRTGELFF
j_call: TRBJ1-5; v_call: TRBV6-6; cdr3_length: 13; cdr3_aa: CASSPTTGQPQHF
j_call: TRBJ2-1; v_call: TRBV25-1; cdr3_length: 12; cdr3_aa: CASSEPAREQFF
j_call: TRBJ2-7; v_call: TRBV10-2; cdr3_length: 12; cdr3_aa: CASRDNSYEQYF
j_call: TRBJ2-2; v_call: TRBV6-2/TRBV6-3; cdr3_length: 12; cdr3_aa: CASSYNTGELFF
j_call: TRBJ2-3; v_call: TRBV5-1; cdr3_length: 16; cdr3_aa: CASSLDLAGGTDTQYF
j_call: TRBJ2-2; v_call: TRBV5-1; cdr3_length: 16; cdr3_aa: CASSITGTGSTGELFF
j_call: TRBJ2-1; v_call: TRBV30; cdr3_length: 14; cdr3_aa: CAWSVGTGKNEQFF
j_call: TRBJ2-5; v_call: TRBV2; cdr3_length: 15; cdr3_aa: CASSLQGISQETQYF
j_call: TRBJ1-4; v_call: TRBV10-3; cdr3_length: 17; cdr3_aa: CAISDGAGTATNEKLFF
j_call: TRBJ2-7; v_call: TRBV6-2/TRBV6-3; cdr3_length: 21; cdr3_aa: CASSYPLTSGKNTPTEYEQYF
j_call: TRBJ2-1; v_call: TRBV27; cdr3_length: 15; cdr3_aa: CASTPERDSYNEQFF
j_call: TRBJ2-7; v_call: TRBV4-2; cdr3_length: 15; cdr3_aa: CASSQTRTGAGEQYF
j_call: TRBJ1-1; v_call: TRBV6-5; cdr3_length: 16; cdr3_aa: CASSYGQGSFSTEAFF
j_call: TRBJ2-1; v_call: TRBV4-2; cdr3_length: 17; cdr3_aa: CASSPSPSGSFYNEQFF
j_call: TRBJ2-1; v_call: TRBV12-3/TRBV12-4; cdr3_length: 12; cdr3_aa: CASSHGADEQFF
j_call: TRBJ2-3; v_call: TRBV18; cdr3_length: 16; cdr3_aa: CASSLPWGRFPDTQYF